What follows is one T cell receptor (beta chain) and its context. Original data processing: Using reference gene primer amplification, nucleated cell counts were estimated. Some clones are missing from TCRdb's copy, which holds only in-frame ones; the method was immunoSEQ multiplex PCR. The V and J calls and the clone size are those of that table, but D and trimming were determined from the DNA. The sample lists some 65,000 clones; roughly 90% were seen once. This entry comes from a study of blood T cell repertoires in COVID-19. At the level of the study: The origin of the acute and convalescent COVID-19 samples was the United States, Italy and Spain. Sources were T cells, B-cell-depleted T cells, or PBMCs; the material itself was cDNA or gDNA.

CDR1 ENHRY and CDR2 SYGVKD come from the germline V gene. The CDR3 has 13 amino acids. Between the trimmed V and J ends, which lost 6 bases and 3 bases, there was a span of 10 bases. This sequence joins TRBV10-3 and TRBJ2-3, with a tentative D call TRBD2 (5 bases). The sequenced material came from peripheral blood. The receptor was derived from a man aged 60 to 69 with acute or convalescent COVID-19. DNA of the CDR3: TGTGCCATCAGCGGGGTGGGGACAGATACGCAGTATTTT. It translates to CAISGVGTDTQYF.